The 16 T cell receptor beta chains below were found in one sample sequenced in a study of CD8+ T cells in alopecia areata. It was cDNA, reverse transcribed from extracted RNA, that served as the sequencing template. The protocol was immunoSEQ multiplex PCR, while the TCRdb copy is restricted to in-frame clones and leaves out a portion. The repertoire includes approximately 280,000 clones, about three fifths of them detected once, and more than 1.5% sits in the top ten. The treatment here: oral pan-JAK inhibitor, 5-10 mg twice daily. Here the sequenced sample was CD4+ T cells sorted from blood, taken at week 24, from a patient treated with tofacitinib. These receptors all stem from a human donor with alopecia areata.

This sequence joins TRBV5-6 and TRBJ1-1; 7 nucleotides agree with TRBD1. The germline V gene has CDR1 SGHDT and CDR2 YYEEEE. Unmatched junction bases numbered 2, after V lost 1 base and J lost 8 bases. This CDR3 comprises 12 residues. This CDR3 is CASSLNRGEAFF. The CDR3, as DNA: TGTGCCAGCAGCTTGAACAGGGGAGAAGCTTTCTTT.

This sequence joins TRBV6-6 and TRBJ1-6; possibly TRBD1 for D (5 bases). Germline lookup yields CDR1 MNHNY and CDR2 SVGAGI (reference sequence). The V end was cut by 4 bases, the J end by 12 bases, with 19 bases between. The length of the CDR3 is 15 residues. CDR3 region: CASSWGRIELGPLHF. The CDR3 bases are TGTGCCAGCAGTTGGGGACGGATAGAGTTAGGACCCCTCCACTTT.

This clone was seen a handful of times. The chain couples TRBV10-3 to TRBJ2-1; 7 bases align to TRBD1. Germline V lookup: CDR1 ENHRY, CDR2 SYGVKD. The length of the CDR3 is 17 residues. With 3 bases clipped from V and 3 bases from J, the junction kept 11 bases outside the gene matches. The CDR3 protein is CAISDATTGFGYNEQFF. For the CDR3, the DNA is TGTGCCATCAGTGACGCTACGACAGGGTTTGGCTACAATGAGCAGTTCTTC.

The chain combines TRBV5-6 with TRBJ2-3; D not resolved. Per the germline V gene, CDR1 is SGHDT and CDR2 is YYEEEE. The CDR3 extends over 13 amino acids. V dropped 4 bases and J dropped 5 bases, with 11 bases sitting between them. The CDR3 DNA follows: TGTGCCAGCAGCACCCAGCCCGGAGATACGCAGTATTTT. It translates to CASSTQPGDTQYF.

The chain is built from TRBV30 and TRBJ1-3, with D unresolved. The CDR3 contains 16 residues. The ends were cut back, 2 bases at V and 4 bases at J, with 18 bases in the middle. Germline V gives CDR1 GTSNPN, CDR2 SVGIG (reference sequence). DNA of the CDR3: TGTGCCTGGAGTCGAAGGACCGCTTGGAAGGGAAACACCATATATTTT. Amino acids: CAWSRRTAWKGNTIYF.

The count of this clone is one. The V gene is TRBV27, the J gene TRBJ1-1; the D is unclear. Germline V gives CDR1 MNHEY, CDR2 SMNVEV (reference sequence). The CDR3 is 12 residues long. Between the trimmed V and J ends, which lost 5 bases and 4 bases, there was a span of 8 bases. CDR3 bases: TGTGCCAGCAGTGCACTTTTCACTGAAGCTTTCTTT. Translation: CASSALFTEAFF.

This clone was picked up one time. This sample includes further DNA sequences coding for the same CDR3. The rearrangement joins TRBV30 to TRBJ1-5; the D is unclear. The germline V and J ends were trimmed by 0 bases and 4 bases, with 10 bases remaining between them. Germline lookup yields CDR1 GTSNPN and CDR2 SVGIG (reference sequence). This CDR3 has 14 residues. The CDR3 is CAWSVRRVNQPQHF. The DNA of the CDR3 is TGTGCCTGGAGTGTACGCCGGGTAAATCAGCCCCAGCATTTT.

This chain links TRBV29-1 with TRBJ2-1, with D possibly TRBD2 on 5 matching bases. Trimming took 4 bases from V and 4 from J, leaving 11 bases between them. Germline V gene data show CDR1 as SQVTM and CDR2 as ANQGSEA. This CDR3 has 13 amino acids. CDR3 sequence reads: CSVGETGYNEQFF. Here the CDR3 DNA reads TGCAGCGTTGGAGAGACGGGATACAATGAGCAGTTCTTC.

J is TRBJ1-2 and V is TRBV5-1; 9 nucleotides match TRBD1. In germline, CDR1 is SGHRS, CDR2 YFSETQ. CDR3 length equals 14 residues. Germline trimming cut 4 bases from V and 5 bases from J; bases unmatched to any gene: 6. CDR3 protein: CASSTGQGSYGYTF. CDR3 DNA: TGCGCCAGCAGCACCGGACAGGGGTCATATGGCTACACCTTC.

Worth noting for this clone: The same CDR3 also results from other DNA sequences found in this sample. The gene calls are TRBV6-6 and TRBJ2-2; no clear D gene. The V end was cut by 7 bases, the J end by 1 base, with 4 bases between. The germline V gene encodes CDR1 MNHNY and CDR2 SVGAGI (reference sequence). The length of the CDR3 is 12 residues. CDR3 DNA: TGTGCCAGCAACAGGAACACCGGGGAGCTGTTTTTT. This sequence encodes CASNRNTGELFF.

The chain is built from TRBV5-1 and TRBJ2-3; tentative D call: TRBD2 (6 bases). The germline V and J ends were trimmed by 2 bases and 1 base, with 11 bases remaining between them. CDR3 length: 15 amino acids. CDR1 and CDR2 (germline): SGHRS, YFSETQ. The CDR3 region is CASSFGGVRTDTQYF. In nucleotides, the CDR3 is TGCGCCAGCAGCTTTGGAGGGGTGCGCACAGATACGCAGTATTTT.

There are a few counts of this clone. CDR3 residues: CASSQTASGPLNTDTQYF. CDR3 in DNA: TGTGCCAGCAGCCAAACGGCGAGCGGGCCTCTGAACACAGATACGCAGTATTTT. V gene TRBV14 combines with J gene TRBJ2-3; D may be TRBD2 (6 bases). The V and J ends lost 2 bases and 2 bases respectively, with 20 bases between them. In germline, CDR1 is SGHDN, CDR2 FVKESK. This CDR3 spans 18 amino acids.

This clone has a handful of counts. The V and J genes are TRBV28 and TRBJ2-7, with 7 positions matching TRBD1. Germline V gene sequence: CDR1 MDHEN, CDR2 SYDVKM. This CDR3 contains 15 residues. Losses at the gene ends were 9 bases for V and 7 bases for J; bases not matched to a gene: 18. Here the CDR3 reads CASHGELDRAAEQYF. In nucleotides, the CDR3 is TGTGCCAGTCACGGAGAACTTGACAGGGCGGCGGAGCAGTACTTC.

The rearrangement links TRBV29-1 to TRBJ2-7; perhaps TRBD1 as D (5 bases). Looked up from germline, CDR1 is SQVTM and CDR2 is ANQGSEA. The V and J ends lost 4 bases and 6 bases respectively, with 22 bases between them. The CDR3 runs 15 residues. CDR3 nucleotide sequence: TGCAGCGTTGGGGGCGACCTGACTGATTTCCTCGAGCAGTACTTC. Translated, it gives CSVGGDLTDFLEQYF.

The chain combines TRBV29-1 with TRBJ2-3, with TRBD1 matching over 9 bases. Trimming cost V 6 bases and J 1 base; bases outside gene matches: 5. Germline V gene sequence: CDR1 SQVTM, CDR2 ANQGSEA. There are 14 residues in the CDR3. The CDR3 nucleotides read TGCAGCGTACGGACAGGGGAAGGCACAGATACGCAGTATTTT. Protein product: CSVRTGEGTDTQYF.

CDR3 in DNA: TGCGCCAGCAGCCGCAGGGTAGGAGGGAATCAGCCCCAGCATTTT. It is translated as CASSRRVGGNQPQHF. The V gene is TRBV4-3, the J gene TRBJ1-5; D possibly corresponds to TRBD1 (5 bases). CDR1 is LGHNA and CDR2 is YSLEER in the germline V gene. V shed 4 bases and J shed 4 bases, with 14 bases lying between them. CDR3 size: 15 residues.